Listed below are T cell receptor beta chains from one sample, sequenced in a study of cytomegalovirus exposure and HLA in healthy donors. Produced via immunoSEQ multiplex PCR; TCRdb's table is partial and in-frame only. Of approximately 170,000 clones listed, around 85% are singletons. Sequencing input: PBMCs. The receptors come from a man over 45 in good health and CMV-seropositive. Both conserved end residues are part of each CDR3. A D gene is named only where the DNA matches it firmly. Where a row states a size, it is once, few, many or the class of an expanded clone; other rows omit it.

V gene: TRBV5-1; J gene: TRBJ2-3; CDR3 length: 15; clone size: -; D gene: TRBD2; CDR3 DNA: TGCGCCAGCAGCTTACTAGCGGGGGGCACAGATACGCAGTATTTT; CDR3 protein: CASSLLAGGTDTQYF
V gene: TRBV2; J gene: TRBJ2-1; CDR3 length: 16; clone size: -; D gene: TRBD2; CDR3 DNA: TGTGCCAGCAGGGAGGGACTAGCGGGAGCCTACAATGAGCAGTTCTTC; CDR3 protein: CASREGLAGAYNEQFF
V gene: TRBV5-4; J gene: TRBJ2-2; CDR3 length: 16; clone size: -; D gene: TRBD1; CDR3 DNA: TGTGCCAGCAGCTTGAGGGCAGGGGGCTTCACCGGGGAGCTGTTTTTT; CDR3 protein: CASSLRAGGFTGELFF
V gene: TRBV7-3; J gene: TRBJ2-2; CDR3 length: 15; clone size: -; D gene: TRBD2; CDR3 DNA: TGTGCCAGCAGCAGAGGACTAGCTGGTACCGGGGAGCTGTTTTTT; CDR3 protein: CASSRGLAGTGELFF
V gene: TRBV27; J gene: TRBJ1-5; CDR3 length: 16; clone size: -; D gene: -; CDR3 DNA: TGTGCCAGCAGAAGGTCGGAGGGAACGGGCAATCAGCCCCAGCATTTT; CDR3 protein: CASRRSEGTGNQPQHF
V gene: TRBV27; J gene: TRBJ1-5; CDR3 length: 17; clone size: -; D gene: TRBD1; CDR3 DNA: TGTGCCAGCAGACTCACTCCCCCGGGGACAGGGCGGCAGCCCCAGCATTTT; CDR3 protein: CASRLTPPGTGRQPQHF
V gene: TRBV5-1; J gene: TRBJ1-1; CDR3 length: 13; clone size: -; D gene: -; CDR3 DNA: TGCGCCAGCAGCTTGGCAATCAACACTGAAGCTTTCTTT; CDR3 protein: CASSLAINTEAFF
V gene: TRBV13; J gene: TRBJ2-7; CDR3 length: 14; clone size: -; D gene: TRBD1; CDR3 DNA: TGTGCCAGCAGCTTACTGGACAGGGGCAGAGAGCAGTACTTC; CDR3 protein: CASSLLDRGREQYF
V gene: TRBV4-1; J gene: TRBJ1-5; CDR3 length: 19; clone size: -; D gene: TRBD1; CDR3 DNA: TGCGCCAGCAGCCGGACTGGACAGGCTGGTTTTGTTAGCAATCAGCCCCAGCATTTT; CDR3 protein: CASSRTGQAGFVSNQPQHF
V gene: TRBV6-1; J gene: TRBJ2-7; CDR3 length: 12; clone size: -; D gene: -; CDR3 DNA: TGTGCCAGCAGTGAAGGGACATACGAGCAGTACTTC; CDR3 protein: CASSEGTYEQYF
V gene: TRBV7-6; J gene: TRBJ2-1; CDR3 length: 16; clone size: -; D gene: TRBD2; CDR3 DNA: TGTGCCAGCAGCTTACCAGCGGGAGCGGACTACAATGAGCAGTTCTTC; CDR3 protein: CASSLPAGADYNEQFF
V gene: TRBV5-1; J gene: TRBJ2-7; CDR3 length: 15; clone size: -; D gene: TRBD2; CDR3 DNA: TGCGCCAGCAGCCGGGGGGGTACGAGCTCCTACGAGCAGTACTTC; CDR3 protein: CASSRGGTSSYEQYF
V gene: TRBV19; J gene: TRBJ2-7; CDR3 length: 13; clone size: -; D gene: -; CDR3 DNA: TGTGCCAGTAGTCCGGGACTTCACTACGAGCAGTACTTC; CDR3 protein: CASSPGLHYEQYF
V gene: TRBV18; J gene: TRBJ1-2; CDR3 length: 13; clone size: -; D gene: TRBD1; CDR3 DNA: TGTGCCAGCTCAGGGACAGGGCTGGATGGCTACACCTTC; CDR3 protein: CASSGTGLDGYTF
V gene: TRBV5-1; J gene: TRBJ2-3; CDR3 length: 15; clone size: -; D gene: TRBD2; CDR3 DNA: TGCGCCAGCAGGGGACTAGCGGGGGGGCCAGATACGCAGTATTTT; CDR3 protein: CASRGLAGGPDTQYF
V gene: TRBV5-5; J gene: TRBJ1-1; CDR3 length: 16; clone size: -; D gene: TRBD1; CDR3 DNA: TGTGCCAGCACCCCCCGACAGGGAAATTTGAACACTGAAGCTTTCTTT; CDR3 protein: CASTPRQGNLNTEAFF
V gene: TRBV9; J gene: TRBJ2-2; CDR3 length: 17; clone size: -; D gene: TRBD2; CDR3 DNA: TGTGCCAGCAGCGGGGGACTAGCGGGATCGGCGACCGGGGAGCTGTTTTTT; CDR3 protein: CASSGGLAGSATGELFF
V gene: TRBV6-5; J gene: TRBJ1-5; CDR3 length: 16; clone size: -; D gene: -; CDR3 DNA: TGTGCCAGCAGTTACGGAAGGGGGAATAGCAATCAGCCCCAGCATTTT; CDR3 protein: CASSYGRGNSNQPQHF
V gene: TRBV27; J gene: TRBJ1-2; CDR3 length: 14; clone size: -; D gene: -; CDR3 DNA: TGTGCCAGCAGTTTACGGCAGAGGGGGTATGGCTACACCTTC; CDR3 protein: CASSLRQRGYGYTF
V gene: TRBV6-4; J gene: TRBJ2-3; CDR3 length: 15; clone size: -; D gene: TRBD1; CDR3 DNA: TGTGCCAGCAGCGAACATCAGGGGGCTGGAGATACGCAGTATTTT; CDR3 protein: CASSEHQGAGDTQYF
V gene: TRBV25-1; J gene: TRBJ2-6; CDR3 length: 18; clone size: -; D gene: TRBD1; CDR3 DNA: TGTGCCAGCAGGGGAGACAGGGGGGGCCCTGATGGGGCCAACGTCCTGACTTTC; CDR3 protein: CASRGDRGGPDGANVLTF
V gene: TRBV5-5; J gene: TRBJ1-5; CDR3 length: 13; clone size: -; D gene: -; CDR3 DNA: TGTGCCAGCAGCTTGGTAGGGGCAAGGGCCCAGCATTTT; CDR3 protein: CASSLVGARAQHF
V gene: TRBV28; J gene: TRBJ1-2; CDR3 length: 11; clone size: few; D gene: TRBD1; CDR3 DNA: TGTGCCAGCAGTACGGACAGGGGGTACACCTTC; CDR3 protein: CASSTDRGYTF
V gene: TRBV29-1; J gene: TRBJ2-2; CDR3 length: 14; clone size: -; D gene: -; CDR3 DNA: TGCAGCGTTGCGGGGGGCTTGAACACCGGGGAGCTGTTTTTT; CDR3 protein: CSVAGGLNTGELFF
V gene: TRBV9; J gene: TRBJ2-7; CDR3 length: 16; clone size: -; D gene: TRBD2; CDR3 DNA: TGTGCCAGCACCCCGGGTAGCGGGGGGGGCTCCTACGAGCAGTACTTC; CDR3 protein: CASTPGSGGGSYEQYF
V gene: TRBV5-6; J gene: TRBJ2-7; CDR3 length: 14; clone size: -; D gene: TRBD1; CDR3 DNA: TGTGCCAGCAGCTTAGACAGGGGATCCTACGAGCAGTACTTC; CDR3 protein: CASSLDRGSYEQYF
V gene: TRBV7-2; J gene: TRBJ1-5; CDR3 length: 15; clone size: few; D gene: TRBD1; CDR3 DNA: TGTGCCAGCAGCCCCCTGGACAGGATGAATCAGCCCCAGCATTTT; CDR3 protein: CASSPLDRMNQPQHF
V gene: TRBV10-1; J gene: TRBJ2-1; CDR3 length: 18; clone size: -; D gene: TRBD2; CDR3 DNA: TGCGCCAGCAGTGGGGGAGGGACTAGCGAGATAAGATACAATGAGCAGTTCTTC; CDR3 protein: CASSGGGTSEIRYNEQFF
V gene: TRBV9; J gene: TRBJ1-2; CDR3 length: 15; clone size: -; D gene: -; CDR3 DNA: TGTGCCAGCAGCCCCCGACTTGGACAAAACTATGGCTACACCTTC; CDR3 protein: CASSPRLGQNYGYTF
V gene: TRBV6-1; J gene: TRBJ2-1; CDR3 length: 14; clone size: few; D gene: TRBD1; CDR3 DNA: TGTGCCAGCAGTTTCGGGCAGGGGGCCGATGAGCAGTTCTTC; CDR3 protein: CASSFGQGADEQFF
V gene: TRBV18; J gene: TRBJ1-2; CDR3 length: 14; clone size: once; D gene: -; CDR3 DNA: TGTGCCAGCTCACCACCCTCTCTGAACTATGGCTACACCTTC; CDR3 protein: CASSPPSLNYGYTF
V gene: TRBV7-6; J gene: TRBJ2-2; CDR3 length: 16; clone size: -; D gene: TRBD2; CDR3 DNA: TGTGCCAGCAGCGCCCGACTAGCGGGGCCGGTCGGGGAGCTGTTTTTT; CDR3 protein: CASSARLAGPVGELFF
V gene: TRBV15; J gene: TRBJ2-3; CDR3 length: 17; clone size: -; D gene: -; CDR3 DNA: TGTGCCACCAGCAGAGTTCGAGTCGGACTTAGCACAGATACGCAGTATTTT; CDR3 protein: CATSRVRVGLSTDTQYF
V gene: TRBV30; J gene: TRBJ1-2; CDR3 length: 13; clone size: many; D gene: -; CDR3 DNA: TGTGCCTGGAGTAAACAGCTTGCCGTTGGCTACACCTTC; CDR3 protein: CAWSKQLAVGYTF
V gene: TRBV5-1; J gene: TRBJ1-1; CDR3 length: 13; clone size: -; D gene: -; CDR3 DNA: TGCGCCAGCAGGGAAACAGTGCTCGATGAAGCTTTCTTT; CDR3 protein: CASRETVLDEAFF
V gene: TRBV9; J gene: TRBJ2-2; CDR3 length: 16; clone size: -; D gene: TRBD2; CDR3 DNA: TGTGCCAGCAGCCCGGGACTAGCGGGAGGAACCGGGGAGCTGTTTTTT; CDR3 protein: CASSPGLAGGTGELFF
V gene: TRBV2; J gene: TRBJ2-1; CDR3 length: 13; clone size: -; D gene: -; CDR3 DNA: TGTGCCAGCAGGGGGGACAACCTGGATGAGCAGTTCTTC; CDR3 protein: CASRGDNLDEQFF
V gene: TRBV6-1; J gene: TRBJ2-1; CDR3 length: 16; clone size: -; D gene: TRBD2; CDR3 DNA: TGTGCCAGCAGTGGAACAGCGGGGGGAGCATACAATGAGCAGTTCTTC; CDR3 protein: CASSGTAGGAYNEQFF
V gene: TRBV27; J gene: TRBJ2-3; CDR3 length: 14; clone size: -; D gene: -; CDR3 DNA: TGTGCCAGCAGTTTCGGCGGTTACACAGATACGCAGTATTTT; CDR3 protein: CASSFGGYTDTQYF
V gene: TRBV5-1; J gene: TRBJ1-4; CDR3 length: 15; clone size: -; D gene: -; CDR3 DNA: TGCGCCAGCAGCTTGGGAGCAACAACTAATGAAAAACTGTTTTTT; CDR3 protein: CASSLGATTNEKLFF
V gene: TRBV7-2; J gene: TRBJ2-3; CDR3 length: 11; clone size: -; D gene: TRBD2; CDR3 DNA: TGTGCCAGCAGCCTTGGACTAGGAAGGTATTTT; CDR3 protein: CASSLGLGRYF
V gene: TRBV23-1; J gene: TRBJ2-5; CDR3 length: 14; clone size: -; D gene: -; CDR3 DNA: TGCGCCAGCAGTCAAAAGGTAGCGAAAGAGACCCAGTACTTC; CDR3 protein: CASSQKVAKETQYF
V gene: TRBV15; J gene: TRBJ1-1; CDR3 length: 12; clone size: -; D gene: -; CDR3 DNA: TGTGCCACCAGCAGAGGGAGGGGCGAGGCTTTCTTT; CDR3 protein: CATSRGRGEAFF
V gene: TRBV5-4; J gene: TRBJ2-6; CDR3 length: 17; clone size: -; D gene: -; CDR3 DNA: TGTGCCAGCAGCTTGGGGCTGAGCGCTGAAGGGGCCAACGTCCTGACTTTC; CDR3 protein: CASSLGLSAEGANVLTF
V gene: TRBV5-5; J gene: TRBJ2-5; CDR3 length: 15; clone size: -; D gene: TRBD2; CDR3 DNA: TGTGCCAGCAGCCGCGGGGACTACCAGGGAGAGACCCAGTACTTC; CDR3 protein: CASSRGDYQGETQYF
V gene: TRBV2; J gene: TRBJ1-1; CDR3 length: 12; clone size: -; D gene: TRBD1; CDR3 DNA: TGTGCCAGCAGTGAAGGGGACAGGGGAGCTTTCTTT; CDR3 protein: CASSEGDRGAFF
V gene: TRBV5-1; J gene: TRBJ2-7; CDR3 length: 15; clone size: -; D gene: -; CDR3 DNA: TGCGCCAGCAGCTTGACGAAGCCGGGAAGAGACGAGCAGTACTTC; CDR3 protein: CASSLTKPGRDEQYF
V gene: TRBV9; J gene: TRBJ2-5; CDR3 length: 16; clone size: -; D gene: -; CDR3 DNA: TGTGCCAGCAGCGTAGGGTCATGGGGGGTGGGGGAGACCCAGTACTTC; CDR3 protein: CASSVGSWGVGETQYF
V gene: TRBV1; J gene: TRBJ2-7; CDR3 length: 16; clone size: -; D gene: -; CDR3 DNA: TGCACCAGCAGCCAGACTAGCGGGAGCGATTGGGGAGAGCAGTACTTC; CDR3 protein: CTSSQTSGSDWGEQYF
V gene: TRBV27; J gene: TRBJ2-5; CDR3 length: 14; clone size: -; D gene: -; CDR3 DNA: TGTGCCAGCAGTTCACCTACAAGGGGAGAGACCCAGTACTTC; CDR3 protein: CASSSPTRGETQYF
V gene: TRBV5-1; J gene: TRBJ1-2; CDR3 length: 15; clone size: -; D gene: -; CDR3 DNA: TGCGCCAGCAGCTCATCGACAGGCACTACGTCTGGCTACACCTTC; CDR3 protein: CASSSSTGTTSGYTF
V gene: TRBV28; J gene: TRBJ1-6; CDR3 length: 12; clone size: -; D gene: -; CDR3 DNA: TGTGCCAGCAGCCTACTTTTTTCACCCCTCCACTTT; CDR3 protein: CASSLLFSPLHF
V gene: TRBV5-1; J gene: TRBJ2-5; CDR3 length: 13; clone size: -; D gene: TRBD1; CDR3 DNA: TGCGCCAGCAGTACGACAGGGCCGGAGACCCAGTACTTC; CDR3 protein: CASSTTGPETQYF
V gene: TRBV18; J gene: TRBJ2-1; CDR3 length: 13; clone size: -; D gene: TRBD1; CDR3 DNA: TGTGCCAGCTCACCCGGGACAGGGAATGAGCAGTTCTTC; CDR3 protein: CASSPGTGNEQFF
V gene: TRBV10-3; J gene: TRBJ1-2; CDR3 length: 16; clone size: -; D gene: -; CDR3 DNA: TGTGCCATCAGTGAGTCGCGGCAGGGCGGTGTTGACGGCTACACCTTC; CDR3 protein: CAISESRQGGVDGYTF
V gene: TRBV28; J gene: TRBJ1-2; CDR3 length: 15; clone size: -; D gene: TRBD1; CDR3 DNA: TGTGCCAGCAGTTCGACAGGGGGCTTTAACTATGGCTACACCTTC; CDR3 protein: CASSSTGGFNYGYTF
V gene: TRBV28; J gene: TRBJ2-7; CDR3 length: 19; clone size: -; D gene: TRBD2; CDR3 DNA: TGTGCCAGCAGTTTACAAAAGTTGCGAGTAGCGGGAGCAACCTACGAGCAGTACTTC; CDR3 protein: CASSLQKLRVAGATYEQYF